This T cell receptor beta chain was sequenced in a study of beta chain features in type 1 diabetes (dated 2018 in TCRdb). General notes on the study: Patients and healthy donors did not differ in mean age, gender distribution, total cell number or subset yield. A total of about 100,000,000 sorted cells were examined across all samples, and RNA yield correlated strongly with the number of cells per subset. The study compared TCRB repertoires of sorted circulating CD4+ T cell subsets between recently diagnosed type 1 diabetes patients and matched healthy donors. Naive and central memory subsets were obtained from all 30 or so donors, but regulatory and stem cell-like memory subsets were isolated from only 8 patients and 8 healthy donors.

Each donor gave one peripheral blood draw, roughly 120 mL on average, collected into heparinised tubes. A BD FACSAria II and a panel including CD45RO, CCR7, CD25, CD127, CD95 and CD27 were used to sort naive, central memory, regulatory and stem cell-like memory CD4+ T cells. Purity was above 95% for every sorted population. PBMCs were isolated immediately by Lymphoprep density gradient centrifugation and stained directly without culture. So that batch effects would be minimized, each experiment stained and sorted samples in pairs, pairing one healthy donor with one patient. Results the study describes overall, beyond this receptor: Naive, central memory and regulatory TCRB repertoires appeared to be more alike among patients than among healthy donors. In all four CD4+ subsets, TCRB CDR3 length was moderately but significantly shorter in type 1 diabetes patients. Fewer insertions and more nucleotide deletions at VDJ recombination sites were observed in patients with type 1 diabetes, implying thymic rearrangement abnormalities. Only small numbers of individuals were included in the HLA sub-analyses, which left unresolved whether HLA type had any influence on TCRB rearrangement. Because cDNA was sequenced instead of genomic DNA, highly expressing activated cells could be over-represented, though the groups showed no difference in activation or CD3 levels. Shorter templates might be favored by PCR, yet because patient and control samples were amplified and corrected together, any such skew would affect both groups equally.

The entire isolated RNA was reverse transcribed using the High Capacity cDNA Reverse Transcription Kit, and thus expressed TCRB transcripts were sequenced. Deep immunoSEQ sequencing was performed on naive, central memory and regulatory T cell samples, with an average of approximately 3.9 million total reads per sample. Sorted cells were lysed in RLT buffer and RNA was extracted with DNase-treated RNeasy Micro or Mini kits, depending on cell number. Each cell subset was processed on its own to prevent cross-contamination, while patient and healthy donor samples were processed together. Using the immunoSEQ multiplex PCR, TCRB sequences were amplified from cDNA into 87-bp fragments spanning the CDR3 region. Amplicons were sequenced on the Illumina HiSeq platform. Per the source publication's procedure: Synthetic template baselines were used to correct PCR bias computationally, reads within Hamming distance 2 were collapsed together, and singletons that could not be merged were discarded. By aligning reads against IMGT, V, D and J genes, CDR3 length, and insertions or deletions at six rearrangement sites were assigned. Clonotype counts were normalized to sorted cell number within each subset before computing true diversity and Gini coefficients with the tcR R package. The overlap coefficient, calculated on TCRB nucleotide sequences, was used to quantify repertoire sharing. TCRdb's version of the immuneACCESS table is confined to in-frame rearrangements and falls short of the full clone set. An unresolved V gene accounts for under half of the shortfall where checked; the remainder is of unknown origin. V and J calls and clone size are as listed in that table; D and trimming were resolved from the DNA. Within this sample are about 390,000 clones, with around 9.6% of them counted one time only. Of the sample, about 0.64% is held by the ten largest clones.

As for this clone: Its antigen is currently not known. Nothing much larger sits one base from this clone, and base qualities are not available.

From the germline V gene, CDR1 is SGHTA and CDR2 is FQGTGA. V is shortened by 4 bases, J by 4 bases, and the region joining them spans 13 bases. The CDR3, from cysteine to phenylalanine, totals 15 residues. Only the CDR3 DNA stays, 45 bases, in frame from base 1. The origin of this receptor is a man aged 30 to 39 with type 1 diabetes. The chain is encoded by TRBV7-3 joined to TRBJ2-2; the D gene is perhaps TRBD1, on 6 matching bases. Source material: central memory CD4+ T cells from blood. The CDR3 has the sequence CASSSQQGATGELFF. The DNA sequence follows: TGTGCCAGCAGCTCGCAACAGGGCGCCACCGGGGAGCTGTTTTTT.